This TCR beta chain was obtained from a study of CD8 T cells in ankylosing spondylitis. One entry per CDR3 protein results from TCRdb running MiXCR on the 5' RACE reads. This table holds 700,000 to 1,000,000 distinct CDR3 sequences, about an eighth found once. This clonotype was detected only a few times. Its antigen is unknown. Findings and limits, study-wide: Made up of fewer than ten highly homologous variants, a TCR beta motif appeared characteristic of ankylosing spondylitis blood. Reports of some motif variants in reactive arthritis synovial fluid and blood predate this one. Disease-linked clones bore a CD8+ phenotype, appearing relatively rarely in peripheral blood.

This CDR3 is built from 14 residues. Trimming pared 7 bases from V and 3 bases from J, leaving 12 bases between. Looked up from germline, CDR1 is MDHEN and CDR2 is SYDVKM. Sequencing was done on a sample of blood, either unsorted or a sorted T cell fraction (not recorded which). This sequence joins TRBV28 and TRBJ2-2; D is possibly TRBD2 (6 bases). The receptor comes from a male donor with ankylosing spondylitis. The CDR3 DNA sequence: TGTGCCAGCATTGCCTCGGGGGACACCGGGGAGCTGTTTTTT. Translated, it gives CASIASGDTGELFF. Full variable domain (missing parts from reference TRBV28 and TRBJ2-2): DVKVTQSSRYLVKRTGEKVFLECVQDMDHENMFWYRQDPGLGLRLIYFSYDVKMKEKGDIPEGYSVSREKKERFSLILESASTNQTSMYLCASIASGDTGELFFGEGSRLTVL.